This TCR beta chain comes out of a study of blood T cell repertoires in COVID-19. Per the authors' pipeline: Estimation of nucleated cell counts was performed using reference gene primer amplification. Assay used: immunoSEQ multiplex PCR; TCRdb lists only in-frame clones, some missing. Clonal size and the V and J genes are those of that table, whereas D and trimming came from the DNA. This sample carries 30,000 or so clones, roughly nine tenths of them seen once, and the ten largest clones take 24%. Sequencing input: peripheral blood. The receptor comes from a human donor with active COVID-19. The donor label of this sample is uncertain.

This CDR3 is CASSIGGVYGYTF. DNA of the CDR3: TGTGCCAGCAGCATAGGGGGGGTTTATGGCTACACCTTC. The genes are TRBV11-2 and TRBJ1-2; D perhaps matches TRBD1 (6 bases). Trimming pared 5 bases from V and 5 bases from J, leaving 12 bases between. Germline CDR1 and CDR2: SGHAT and FQNNGV. The CDR3 extends over 13 amino acids.